This T cell receptor beta chain is from a study of identical twins. Via MiXCR, TCRdb re-called the 5' RACE reads, giving one row per CDR3 protein. Of some 320,000 distinct CDR3 sequences listed, around 12% were seen once; the top ten hold 7.2%. V shed 0 bases, J shed 7 bases, and the junction held 2 bases outside the gene matches. Germline V gene data show CDR1 as MGHRA and CDR2 as YSYEKL. This CDR3 contains 14 residues. This clonotype has only a few counts. This sample was also put to use in a study of yellow fever vaccine responses in identical twins.

Input material: CD8+ T cells sorted from blood. This clonotype was obtained from a woman aged 18-35 years in good health. The gene calls are TRBV4-1 and TRBJ2-2; TRBD2 aligns across 7 bases. Here the CDR3 DNA reads TGCGCCAGCAGCCAAGATTGGGGGGGCGGGGAGCTGTTTTTT. Its translation is CASSQDWGGGELFF.